The present T cell receptor beta chain was sequenced within a study of identical twins. Broader study findings: Within twin pairs, the out-of-frame alpha sequences they shared showed excess low generation probability. Beta out-of-frame twin sharing showed a weaker excess.

Turning to this clonotype: What it binds is unknown.

The V end lost 5 bases, the J end lost 6 bases, and 19 bases lay between the germline ends. Germline V lookup: CDR1 MNHEY, CDR2 SMNVEV (reference sequence). The CDR3 spans 15 residues. TCRdb independently ran MiXCR on the 5' RACE reads; one entry per CDR3 protein. The sample has roughly 1,500,000 distinct CDR3 sequences; about 32% are singletons. The V call is TRBV27, the J call TRBJ1-2; D may be TRBD1 (5 bases). Sequences were obtained from cord blood. This TCR derives from a newborn girl in good health. The CDR3 DNA sequence: TGTGCCAGCAGTCCCCTGGGTTGGGCGGGGGATGGCTACACCTTC. This sequence encodes CASSPLGWAGDGYTF.